This is a list of T cell receptor beta chains from one sample in a study of blood T cell repertoires in COVID-19. Generated by immunoSEQ multiplex PCR, the TCRdb table keeps only in-frame clones and is missing some. The table includes about 72,000 clones, around 93% detected once. The material sequenced was peripheral blood. The receptors stem from a human donor in a cohort sampled during active COVID-19. The CDR3 runs from the conserved cysteine through the conserved F or W. Each record gives: J gene, D gene, clone size, V gene, CDR3 protein, CDR3 DNA. The D gene is left open where the match is weak. Some rows have no size entry. The others give once, few or many, or a class for an expanded clone.

TRBJ2-5,TRBD2,.,TRBV5-4,CASSQLAGEETQYF,TGTGCCAGCAGCCAGCTAGCGGGAGAAGAGACCCAGTACTTC
TRBJ2-7,.,.,TRBV5-1,CASSLGGWQGRAYF,TGCGCCAGCAGCTTGGGGGGCTGGCAGGGCCGGGCGTACTTC
TRBJ2-4,.,once,TRBV21-1,CASSKAEREFIQYF,TGTGCCAGCAGCAAAGCCGAGCGGGAGTTCATTCAGTACTTC
TRBJ2-3,TRBD2,.,TRBV10-1,CASSAAGGYTDTQYF,TGCGCCAGCAGTGCTGCGGGGGGGTACACAGATACGCAGTATTTT
TRBJ2-6,.,.,TRBV21-1,CASRNRVCGSGANVLTF,TGTGCCAGCCGTAACAGGGTCTGCGGCTCTGGGGCCAACGTCCTGACTTTC
TRBJ2-2,TRBD2,.,TRBV3-1/TRBV3-2,CASSSSGGAVNTGELFF,TGTGCCAGCAGTTCTAGCGGGGGGGCAGTGAACACCGGGGAGCTGTTTTTT
TRBJ2-3,TRBD2,.,TRBV18,CASSPRAGGLQESTQYF,TGTGCCAGCTCACCAAGGGCGGGGGGGCTCCAGGAATCTACGCAGTATTTT
TRBJ1-4,TRBD1,.,TRBV2,CASRKTGVNEKLFF,TGTGCCAGCAGAAAGACAGGGGTTAATGAAAAACTGTTTTTT
TRBJ1-2,.,.,TRBV6-5,CASRAGDRGYTF,TGTGCCAGCAGAGCAGGGGATCGCGGCTACACCTTC
TRBJ1-2,TRBD1,.,TRBV4-1,CASSQEGGQADYGYTF,TGCGCCAGCAGCCAAGAAGGAGGACAGGCAGACTATGGCTACACCTTC